The 21 T cell receptor beta chains given below trace back to one sample, sequenced in a study of blood T cells in healthy people across ages. Together with a sample-barcoded 5' primer, a J-beta primer mix was included in a second PCR lasting about 6 to 11 cycles. TCRdb ran MiXCR on the 5' RACE reads and lists one entry per CDR3 protein. Seen here are approximately 850,000 distinct CDR3 sequences, roughly 64% observed once, and the top ten hold approximately 20%. Sequencing was done on a sample of blood. The receptors were sampled from a man aged 25 to 40 in good health.

This clonotype appeared a single time. V usage is TRBV12-3 or TRBV12-4 and J usage is TRBJ1-4, with 8 positions matching TRBD1. The V gene end was trimmed by 6 bases and the J gene end by 6 bases; junction bases not matched to a gene: 3. The CDR3 loop spans 13 amino acids. The CDR3: CASSKTGDEKLFF. The CDR3 region has the DNA TGTGCCAGCAGCAAGACAGGGGATGAAAAACTGTTTTTT.

The genes are TRBV6-2 or TRBV6-3 and TRBJ2-2; possibly TRBD2 for D (5 bases). The germline CDR1 and CDR2 sequences are MNHEY and SVGEGT. This CDR3 has 15 residues. Trimming took off 9 bases at V and 0 bases at J, with 14 bases between the two ends. CDR3 bases: TGTGCCAGTTCACCCGGACTTGCGAACACCGGGGAGCTGTTTTTT. Translation: CASSPGLANTGELFF.

The V call is TRBV20-1, the J call TRBJ1-2, with no clear D. V was pared by 2 bases and J by 5 bases, with 6 bases between. Germline CDR1 reads DFQATT; CDR2 reads SNEGSKA (reference sequence). The CDR3 runs 11 residues. The CDR3 DNA reads as TGCAGTGCTAGATCGAAATATGGCTACACCTTC. Translation gives CSARSKYGYTF.

CDR3 nucleotides: TGCAGCGTTGAAGGAGGGGTAGGGTCGCCAGGCGAAAAACTGTTTTTT. Translated: CSVEGGVGSPGEKLFF. The chain has TRBV29-1 and TRBJ1-4; weak D call: TRBD1 (5 bases). The CDR3 contains 16 residues. Germline loops: CDR1 SQVTM, CDR2 ANQGSEA. With 1 base removed from V and 8 bases from J, the gap between germline ends came to 20 bases.

This clonotype was counted many times. This chain joins TRBV29-1 and TRBJ2-1, with D possibly matching TRBD2 (5 bases). V lost 5 bases and J 6 bases, leaving 23 bases between the germline ends. Germline loops: CDR1 SQVTM, CDR2 ANQGSEA. The CDR3 runs to 16 residues. CDR3 DNA sequence: TGCAGCGTTTCGGGCGAGGGTGGAGGAGACCCCAATGAGCAGTTCTTC. This sequence encodes CSVSGEGGGDPNEQFF.

A single count supports this clonotype. The chain uses TRBV28 and TRBJ2-7, with 7 bases lining up with TRBD1. The J segment lost 2 bases and the V segment lost 7 bases, leaving 8 bases of the junction unmatched. CDR1 and CDR2 (germline): MDHEN, SYDVKM. The CDR3 is made up of 14 amino acids. The CDR3 protein is CASIPGQATYEQYF. The CDR3 coding sequence is TGTGCCAGCATCCCCGGACAGGCAACCTACGAGCAGTACTTC.

The chain is built from TRBV9 and TRBJ1-2, with unresolved D. The CDR3 length is 13 residues. The V and J ends lost 3 bases and 0 bases respectively, with 6 bases between them. CDR1 and CDR2 from the germline V gene are SGDLS and YYNGEE. CDR3 residues: CASSAQSNYGYTF. CDR3 nucleotide sequence: TGTGCCAGCAGCGCCCAGTCTAACTATGGCTACACCTTC.

The chain joins TRBV20-1 to TRBJ2-5, with a possible D match to TRBD1 (5 bases). V lost 0 bases, J lost 1 base, and 6 bases lay in between. The CDR3 is 13 amino acids. Germline lookup yields CDR1 DFQATT and CDR2 SNEGSKA (reference sequence). The CDR3 protein is CSARDDSQETQYF. The CDR3 DNA sequence: TGCAGTGCTAGAGATGACAGCCAAGAGACCCAGTACTTC.

V usage is TRBV20-1 and J usage is TRBJ1-2; maybe TRBD1 (5 bases). CDR3 size: 12 residues. Germline values: CDR1 DFQATT, CDR2 SNEGSKA (reference sequence). The V gene lost 6 bases and the J gene lost 4 bases, with 12 bases spanning the gap. CDR3 coding DNA: TGCAGTGCCGGCCCAGGGAGCTATGGCTACACCTTC. As protein: CSAGPGSYGYTF.

Many counts were recorded for this clonotype. This sequence joins TRBV4-2 and TRBJ2-3; either TRBD1 or TRBD2 may supply D (5 bases each). The CDR3 is made up of 14 amino acids. The germline CDR1 and CDR2 sequences are LGHNA and YNFKEQ. The V gene lost 0 bases and the J gene lost 5 bases, with 9 bases spanning the gap. The CDR3 DNA reads as TGTGCCAGCAGCCAAGAGGGGGAGTTAGATACGCAGTATTTT. It specifies CASSQEGELDTQYF.

The chain recombines TRBV9 with TRBJ2-1; the D is unclear. Germline CDR1 is SGDLS and CDR2 is YYNGEE. The CDR3 totals 13 residues. V gave up 0 bases and J gave up 12 bases, with 13 bases separating them. CDR3 in DNA: TGTGCCAGCAGCGTAGGGGTGGCCGCACGGCAGTTCTTC. Translating gives CASSVGVAARQFF.

The CDR3 DNA is TGTGCCAGCACCCCGCTTGGAGGGTCCTACAATGAGCAGTTCTTC. This gives the protein CASTPLGGSYNEQFF. The rearrangement joins TRBV27 to TRBJ2-1; maybe TRBD2 (6 bases). The germline CDR1 and CDR2 sequences are MNHEY and SMNVEV (reference sequence). The CDR3 loop spans 15 amino acids. V was clipped by 7 bases and J by 1 base, with 14 bases between them.

This chain uses TRBV5-1 with TRBJ2-3, with 8 nucleotides matching TRBD2. V lost 0 bases to trimming and J lost 5 bases; unmatched junction nucleotides: 2. Germline values: CDR1 SGHRS, CDR2 YFSETQ. The CDR3 sequence is 14 residues long. The DNA of the CDR3 is TGCGCCAGCAGCTTGGAAACTAGCGGAGATACGCAGTATTTT. This codes for CASSLETSGDTQYF.

The chain is built from TRBV5-6 and TRBJ2-1; a weak D match, TRBD1 (6 bases). The V end was cut by 0 bases, the J end by 4 bases, with 14 bases between. Germline V gene data show CDR1 as SGHDT and CDR2 as YYEEEE. The CDR3 is made up of 16 amino acids. The CDR3 nucleotides are TGTGCCAGCAGCTTGGAATTGGGGGCCAGTTACAATGAGCAGTTCTTC. Amino acids: CASSLELGASYNEQFF.

The V call is TRBV6-6, the J call TRBJ2-5; 7 bases map to TRBD2. This CDR3 is built from 14 residues. Trimming took 8 bases from V and 1 from J; bases not matched to a gene: 7. The germline CDR1 and CDR2 sequences are MNHNY and SVGAGI (reference sequence). CDR3 bases: TGTGCCAGCTCCAGCGGGGCGGTCCAAGAGACCCAGTACTTC. Encoded protein: CASSSGAVQETQYF.

This clonotype was counted a few times. The CDR3 reads CASSETGSPRSLANYGYTF. Written as DNA, the CDR3 is TGTGCCAGCAGCGAAACAGGCTCACCTAGATCCTTAGCTAACTATGGCTACACCTTC. J is TRBJ1-2 and V is TRBV7-6, with a possible D match to TRBD1 (5 bases). Trimming cost V 5 bases and J 0 bases, with 25 bases left between them. The germline V gene has CDR1 SGHVS and CDR2 FNYEAQ. The CDR3 contains 19 residues. Full variable domain (outside the CDR3, taken from reference TRBV7-6 and TRBJ1-2): GAGVSQSPRYKVTKRGQDVALRCDPISGHVSLYWYRQALGQGPEFLTYFNYEAQQDKSGLPNDRFSAERPEGSISTLTIQRTEQRDSAMYRCASSETGSPRSLANYGYTFGSGTRLTVV.

This chain links TRBV4-2 with TRBJ1-1; D is unresolved. The CDR3 is made up of 17 amino acids. Germline V gene data show CDR1 as LGHNA and CDR2 as YNFKEQ. The V end lost 0 bases, the J end lost 0 bases, and 14 bases lay between the germline ends. DNA for the CDR3: TGTGCCAGCAGCCAAGATCGGCAGTTACATATGAACACTGAAGCTTTCTTT. Amino acid sequence: CASSQDRQLHMNTEAFF.

The chain carries TRBV27 and TRBJ2-1; 9 bases are shared with TRBD1. The CDR3 is 16 amino acids. V dropped 2 bases and J dropped 2; count of bases not matched to a gene: 4. The germline gives CDR1 MNHEY, CDR2 SMNVEV (reference sequence). The CDR3 is CASSLLGQGPYNEQFF. CDR3 DNA sequence: TGTGCCAGCAGTTTACTGGGACAGGGACCCTACAATGAGCAGTTCTTC.

The V and J genes are TRBV11-2 and TRBJ1-2; the D is unclear. V shed 5 bases and J shed 11 bases, with 15 bases lying between them. In germline, CDR1 is SGHAT, CDR2 FQNNGV. This CDR3 contains 12 residues. The CDR3, as DNA: TGTGCCAGCAGCGATAGTAGTGTGGGTTACACCTTC. Its protein is CASSDSSVGYTF.

This clonotype has more than one count but fewer than ten. This chain connects TRBV13 to TRBJ2-7; tentatively, D is TRBD1 or TRBD2 (5 bases each). V shed 5 bases and J shed 6 bases, with 20 bases lying between them. Germline V lookup: CDR1 PRHDT, CDR2 FYEKMQ (reference sequence). CDR3 length equals 15 residues. CDR3 residues: CASSPPGGRKSEQYF. DNA for the CDR3: TGTGCCAGCAGCCCCCCTGGGGGACGAAAAAGCGAGCAGTACTTC.

Notes on this clonotype: An end of the junction does not agree with germline; a read error may underlie this. The chain joins TRBV6-6 to TRBJ2-5; D remains ambiguous. The CDR3 is 12 amino acids. The germline gives CDR1 MNHNY, CDR2 SVGAGI (reference sequence). The CDR3 reads CASSYPQGTQYF. The CDR3 DNA reads as TGTGCCAGCAGTTACCCTCAAGGGACCCAGTACTTC.